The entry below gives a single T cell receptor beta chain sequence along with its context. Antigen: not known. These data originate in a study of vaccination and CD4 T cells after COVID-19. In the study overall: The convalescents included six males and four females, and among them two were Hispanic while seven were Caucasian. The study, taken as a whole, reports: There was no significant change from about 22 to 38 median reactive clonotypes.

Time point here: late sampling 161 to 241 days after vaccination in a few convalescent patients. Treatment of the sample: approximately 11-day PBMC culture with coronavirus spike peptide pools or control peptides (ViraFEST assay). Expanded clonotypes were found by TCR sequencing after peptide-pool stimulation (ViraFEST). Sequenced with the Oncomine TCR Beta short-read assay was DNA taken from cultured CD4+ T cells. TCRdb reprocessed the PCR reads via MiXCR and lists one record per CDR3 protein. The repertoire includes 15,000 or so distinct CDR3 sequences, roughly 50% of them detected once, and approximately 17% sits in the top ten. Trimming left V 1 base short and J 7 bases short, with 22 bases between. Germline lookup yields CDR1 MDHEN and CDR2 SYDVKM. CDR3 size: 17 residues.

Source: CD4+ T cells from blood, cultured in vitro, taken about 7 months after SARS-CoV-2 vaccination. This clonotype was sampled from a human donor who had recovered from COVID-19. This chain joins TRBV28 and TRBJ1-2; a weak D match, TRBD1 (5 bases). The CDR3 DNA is TGTGCCAGCAGTTTATTAGAAGTGGGGGGTTCTGCGGGTGGCTACACCTTC. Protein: CASSLLEVGGSAGGYTF.